A selection of T cell receptor beta chains follows, all from one sample in a study of blood T cell repertoires in COVID-19. TCRdb keeps only in-frame clones here, not all; method: immunoSEQ multiplex PCR. The sample records some 200,000 clones, about 90% being singletons. Source material: PBMCs or T cells enriched from blood (not recorded which). The receptor set was obtained from a woman aged 30 to 39 who had recovered from COVID-19. Each CDR3 is given with its conserved first and last residue. Fields, in order: J gene, V gene, D gene, clone size, CDR3 DNA, CDR3 protein. D genes are given only for firm matches. Part of the rows lack a size; the others show once, few, many or a class for expanded clones.

TRBJ2-7 TRBV4-2 TRBD2 few TGTGCCAGCAGCCGATTGGCTAGCGGACAATCCTACGAGCAGTACTTC CASSRLASGQSYEQYF
TRBJ2-3 TRBV12-3/TRBV12-4 NA NA TGTGCCAGCAGTTTTGGTAGATCCGATACGCAGTATTTT CASSFGRSDTQYF
TRBJ2-2 TRBV5-6 NA once TGTGCCAGCAGCTTGGGAGGGGGTTTCAGGGAGCTGTTTTTT CASSLGGGFRELFF
TRBJ2-7 TRBV4-1 TRBD1 once TGCGCCAGCAGCCAAGATCTATTCATGGGACAGGGCCCTCTGGAATACGAGCAGTACTTC CASSQDLFMGQGPLEYEQYF
TRBJ1-4 TRBV30 TRBD1 NA TGTGCCTGGAGTGGCGGGACAGCCACAACTAATGAAAAACTGTTTTTT CAWSGGTATTNEKLFF
TRBJ2-1 TRBV4-3 TRBD2 NA TGCGCCAGCAGCCAAGGGGGTACTAGCGGGGGGAGCTCCTACAATGAGCAGTTCTTC CASSQGGTSGGSSYNEQFF
TRBJ2-7 TRBV6-1 TRBD1 NA TGTGCCAGCAGTGAACAGGGACAGAACTACGAGCAGTACTTC CASSEQGQNYEQYF
TRBJ1-2 TRBV7-2 TRBD1 NA TGTGCCAGCAGCCAGACAGGGGGCGCTTCGGGCTACACCTTC CASSQTGGASGYTF
TRBJ2-5 TRBV5-1 NA NA TGCGCCAGCAGCTTGGAAAATGATAGTCAGTACTTC CASSLENDSQYF
TRBJ1-2 TRBV19 NA NA TGTGCCAGTAGTATATGGACAGCCTATGGCTACACCTTC CASSIWTAYGYTF
TRBJ2-7 TRBV9 NA NA TGTGCCAGCAGCGTAGCGCCAGGACAGACCTACGAGCAGTACTTC CASSVAPGQTYEQYF
TRBJ1-3 TRBV10-3 NA few TGTGCCATCAGTGAGGAGGTCGGAAACACCATATATTTT CAISEEVGNTIYF
TRBJ2-2 TRBV3-1/TRBV3-2 TRBD2 once TGTGCCAGCAGCCGTAGCGGGAGCCTCTCCGGGGAGCTGTTTTTT CASSRSGSLSGELFF
TRBJ2-4 TRBV7-8 NA NA TGTGCCAGCAGCTTACGAAGAGGAAATCTAAGGAACATTCAGTACTTC CASSLRRGNLRNIQYF
TRBJ1-2 TRBV29-1 TRBD1 NA TGCAGCGTTGAAAAGGGGACAGGGGGAGTCTATGGCTACACCTTC CSVEKGTGGVYGYTF
TRBJ1-5 TRBV7-2 NA many TGTGCCAGCAGCCTAACCGCGGGGAGCAATCAGCCCCAGCATTTT CASSLTAGSNQPQHF
TRBJ1-5 TRBV30 NA few TGTGCCTGGAGTGTAGGGGGTAATAGCAATCAGCCCCAGCATTTT CAWSVGGNSNQPQHF
TRBJ1-1 TRBV5-3 NA NA TGTGCCAGCCTCCTTTGCCCGTACTGGAGGTTTGAAGCTTTCTTT CASLLCPYWRFEAFF